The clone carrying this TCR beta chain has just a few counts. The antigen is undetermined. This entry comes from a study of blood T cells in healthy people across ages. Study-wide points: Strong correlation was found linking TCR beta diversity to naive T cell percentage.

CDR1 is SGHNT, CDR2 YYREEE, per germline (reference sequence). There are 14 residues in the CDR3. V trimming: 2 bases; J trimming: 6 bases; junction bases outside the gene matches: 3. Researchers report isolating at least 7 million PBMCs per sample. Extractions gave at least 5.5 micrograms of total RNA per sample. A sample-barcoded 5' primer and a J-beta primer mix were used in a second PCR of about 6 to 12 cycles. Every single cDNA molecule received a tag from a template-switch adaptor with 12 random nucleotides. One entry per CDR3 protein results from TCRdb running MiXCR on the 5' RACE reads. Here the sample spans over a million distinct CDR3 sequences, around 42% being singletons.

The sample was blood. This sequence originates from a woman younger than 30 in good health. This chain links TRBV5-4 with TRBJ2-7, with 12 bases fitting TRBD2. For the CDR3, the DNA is TGTGCCAGCAGCTTCCTAGCGGGAGGGGGCGAGCAGTACTTC. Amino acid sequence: CASSFLAGGGEQYF.